The entry that follows covers one TCR beta chain sequence. The source of the sample is a study of blood T cell repertoires in COVID-19. Study as a whole: Both acute and convalescent COVID-19 samples were obtained from the United States, Italy and Spain. From T cells, B-cell-depleted T cells, or PBMCs came the material, which was cDNA or gDNA.

The CDR3 runs to 18 residues. V trimming: 3 bases; J trimming: 1 base; junction bases outside the gene matches: 11. Per the germline V gene, CDR1 is KGHSH and CDR2 is LQKENI. In the original workflow: The assay estimated nucleated cells by amplifying reference gene primers. Profiling relied on immunoSEQ multiplex PCR, and the TCRdb table lists in-frame clones only, not all of them. The DNA was the basis for D and trimming; V, J and clone size are from that table. The sample holds 52,000 or so clones; 75% to 80% are singletons and the top ten take roughly 23%. The chain uses TRBV18 and TRBJ2-3; 9 positions agree with TRBD2. The sequencing sample was made of peripheral blood. The clonotype was recovered from a man aged 50-60 years with active or convalescent COVID-19. CDR3 amino acids: CASSPGTSSGVGTDTQYF. The CDR3 DNA sequence: TGTGCCAGCTCACCCGGGACTAGCTCGGGAGTGGGCACAGATACGCAGTATTTT.